These T cell receptor beta chains were read from a single sample in a study of cytomegalovirus exposure and HLA in healthy donors. Measured with immunoSEQ multiplex PCR; TCRdb has only the in-frame clones, and not every one. The table lists 130,000 or so clones, about 85% of them singletons. The sequenced sample was PBMCs. Source of these receptors: a woman aged 25 to 45 in good health and CMV-seropositive. The CDR3 runs from the conserved cysteine through the conserved F or W. D genes are given only for firm matches. Clone size is stated in some rows and not others, as once, few, many or a class when expanded.

few | TRBJ2-5 | 14 | TRBD1 | TRBV6-5 | TGTGCCAGCAGGAGCACCAGGGGGCGAGAGACCCAGTACTTC | CASRSTRGRETQYF
- | TRBJ2-7 | 11 | - | TRBV28 | TGTGCCAGCAGTCGCGCCTACGAGCAGTACTTC | CASSRAYEQYF
- | TRBJ2-3 | 14 | - | TRBV29-1 | TGCAGCGTTGGAAGGAGACCTATGATAGATACGCAGTATTTT | CSVGRRPMIDTQYF
- | TRBJ2-2 | 14 | - | TRBV19 | TGTGCCAGTAGCCAGGGACTCCCGACCGGGGAGCTGTTTTTT | CASSQGLPTGELFF
- | TRBJ1-2 | 14 | - | TRBV5-1 | TGCGCCAGCAGCTTCACCACAGATAACTATGGCTACACCTTC | CASSFTTDNYGYTF
- | TRBJ2-7 | 15 | TRBD1 | TRBV28 | TGTGCCAGCAGTTCCTCCGGGACAGGGTTGTACGAGCAGTACTTC | CASSSSGTGLYEQYF
- | TRBJ2-1 | 13 | TRBD2 | TRBV30 | TGTGCCTGGGATGCGGGGGGGCGTAATGAGCAGTTCTTC | CAWDAGGRNEQFF
once | TRBJ2-7 | 14 | - | TRBV7-9 | TGTTCCAGCAGCTTACAGGGAAGTTCCTACGAGCAGTACTTC | CSSSLQGSSYEQYF
- | TRBJ1-1 | 14 | TRBD1 | TRBV6-1 | TGTGCCAGCAGCGCGGGACAGTCGAACACTGAAGCTTTCTTT | CASSAGQSNTEAFF
- | TRBJ1-1 | 17 | TRBD1 | TRBV9 | TGTGCCAGCAGCCCCCGGGACAGGGGAACCCGGGACACTGAAGCTTTCTTT | CASSPRDRGTRDTEAFF
- | TRBJ2-3 | 17 | TRBD2 | TRBV5-4 | TGTGCCAGCACCCCTACTAGCGGGGGGTCCCGTTCGGGTACGCAGTATTTT | CASTPTSGGSRSGTQYF
- | TRBJ2-7 | 12 | - | TRBV19 | TGTGCCAGTAGTAAGGCCAGAGGGAAGCAGTACTTC | CASSKARGKQYF
- | TRBJ1-4 | 14 | - | TRBV7-9 | TGTGCCAGCAGCGCCTCAGCAACTAATGAAAAACTGTTTTTT | CASSASATNEKLFF
- | TRBJ2-2 | 15 | - | TRBV21-1 | TGTGCCTCCCTCCCGGGACAGGGTGACACCGGGGAGCTGTTTTTT | CASLPGQGDTGELFF
- | TRBJ2-7 | 14 | - | TRBV10-3 | TGTGCCATCAGTGAAGGCCTTAACTACGACGAGCAGTACTTC | CAISEGLNYDEQYF
- | TRBJ2-4 | 17 | - | TRBV2 | TGTGCCAGCAGTGAAGGGCCAGGAGGGATAGCCAAAAACATTCAGTACTTC | CASSEGPGGIAKNIQYF
- | TRBJ1-5 | 13 | TRBD1 | TRBV29-1 | TGCAGCGTGGGACAGGTGGACAATCAGCCCCAGCATTTT | CSVGQVDNQPQHF
- | TRBJ2-5 | 14 | - | TRBV30 | TGTGCCTGGACAGTTGCCGGGTCCGTGGGGACCCAGTACTTC | CAWTVAGSVGTQYF
- | TRBJ1-5 | 13 | - | TRBV2 | TGTGCCAGCAGTGGTCAGAGCAATCAGCCCCAGCATTTT | CASSGQSNQPQHF
once | TRBJ1-4 | 13 | TRBD1 | TRBV7-8 | TGTGCCAGCAGCCTGGGGACAGCCGAAAAACTGTTTTTT | CASSLGTAEKLFF
few | TRBJ2-3 | 17 | TRBD2 | TRBV11-2 | TGTGCCAGCAGCAAAAACCCAGGGGCCCGGGGGGGAGATACGCAGTATTTT | CASSKNPGARGGDTQYF
- | TRBJ2-7 | 14 | - | TRBV5-1 | TGCGCCAGCAGCCCAGGGACAAACACCTACGAGCAGTACTTC | CASSPGTNTYEQYF
- | TRBJ2-3 | 19 | TRBD2 | TRBV7-9 | TGTGCCAGCAGCTCCACGGGACTAGCGGGGGAAGAGAGCACAGATACGCAGTATTTT | CASSSTGLAGEESTDTQYF
- | TRBJ2-3 | 15 | TRBD2 | TRBV7-9 | TGTTCCAGCAGCACCCTAGCGGGGGCCCCGGATACGCAGTATTTT | CSSSTLAGAPDTQYF
- | TRBJ1-1 | 13 | - | TRBV7-2 | TGTGCCAGCAGCCCACAGGGTCGGACTGAAGCTTTCTTT | CASSPQGRTEAFF
once | TRBJ1-3 | 12 | - | TRBV29-1 | TGCAGCGTCGGAACAGAGGGAAACACCATATATTTT | CSVGTEGNTIYF
- | TRBJ1-1 | 15 | TRBD1 | TRBV29-1 | TGCAGCGTTGACAGGGGGCGTTTGATTGGTACTGAAGCTTTCTTT | CSVDRGRLIGTEAFF
- | TRBJ1-2 | 12 | - | TRBV13 | TGTGCCAGCAGCTTAGGGTCTTATGGCTACACCTTC | CASSLGSYGYTF
- | TRBJ1-4 | 14 | TRBD1 | TRBV5-1 | TGCGCCAGCAGCTGGACAGGGGATGATGAAAAACTGTTTTTT | CASSWTGDDEKLFF
- | TRBJ2-1 | 13 | TRBD1 | TRBV25-1 | TGTGCCAGCAGGGGACAGGGAGGCAATGAGCAGTTCTTC | CASRGQGGNEQFF
- | TRBJ1-5 | 11 | - | TRBV6-4 | TGTGCCAGCTCCCCTATCGAGGCCCAGCATTTT | CASSPIEAQHF
- | TRBJ2-1 | 11 | - | TRBV11-2 | TGTGCCAGCAGCCCTGAAGGGGGTCAGTTCTTC | CASSPEGGQFF
- | TRBJ2-3 | 15 | - | TRBV30 | TGTGCCTGGAGTGTACCCTTTACTAGCACAGATACGCAGTATTTT | CAWSVPFTSTDTQYF
- | TRBJ1-1 | 12 | - | TRBV29-1 | TGCAGCGTTGAAGATAAGAACACTGAAGCTTTCTTT | CSVEDKNTEAFF
- | TRBJ1-1 | 13 | - | TRBV18 | TGTGCCAGCTCACCAGGATCCTCCTGGGGGGGTTTCTTT | CASSPGSSWGGFF
once | TRBJ2-5 | 13 | TRBD1 | TRBV7-6 | TGTGCCAGCAGCCCGGGACAGCAAGAGACCCAGTACTTC | CASSPGQQETQYF
- | TRBJ2-5 | 13 | TRBD2 | TRBV30 | TGTGCCTGGAGTGGCCTCGGGGGGGAGACCCAGTACTTC | CAWSGLGGETQYF
- | TRBJ2-1 | 16 | TRBD2 | TRBV5-1 | TGCGCCAGCAGCCCAACGGGACTATCTCACTACAATGAGCAGTTCTTC | CASSPTGLSHYNEQFF
- | TRBJ2-3 | 13 | - | TRBV5-1 | TGCGCCAGCAGCTTGAGCGTGACAGATACGCAGTATTTT | CASSLSVTDTQYF
- | TRBJ1-2 | 14 | TRBD1 | TRBV28 | TGTGCCAGCAGACGGACAGGGCAGAACTATGGCTACACCTTC | CASRRTGQNYGYTF
- | TRBJ1-5 | 14 | - | TRBV15 | TGTGCCACCAGCCCCCCGGGGAGCAATCAGCCCCAGCATTTT | CATSPPGSNQPQHF
- | TRBJ2-1 | 15 | - | TRBV18 | TGTGCCAGCTCACCACCAGGTGACTGGTCGGTTGAGCAGTTCTTC | CASSPPGDWSVEQFF
few | TRBJ2-2 | 14 | - | TRBV13 | TGTGCCAGCAGCATTTTCGGCAGGACCGGGGAGCTGTTTTTT | CASSIFGRTGELFF
few | TRBJ1-2 | 13 | - | TRBV7-2 | TGTGCCAGCAGCTCCCCGGAATGGGGCGGCTACACCTTC | CASSSPEWGGYTF
- | TRBJ1-3 | 14 | - | TRBV2 | TGTGCCAGCAGTGAACAGTCCTCTGGAAACACCATATATTTT | CASSEQSSGNTIYF
once | TRBJ1-4 | 13 | - | TRBV7-9 | TGTGCCAGCAGCACAGACAGGAATGAAAAACTGTTTTTT | CASSTDRNEKLFF
- | TRBJ2-2 | 17 | TRBD2 | TRBV7-2 | TGTGCCAGCAGCTTAGATCTAGCTAGCGGGAGTTTAGGGGAGCTGTTTTTT | CASSLDLASGSLGELFF
- | TRBJ1-2 | 14 | - | TRBV5-6 | TGTGCCAGCAGCTTGGTTACAGCTAACTATGGCTACACCTTC | CASSLVTANYGYTF
- | TRBJ1-4 | 14 | - | TRBV5-1 | TGCGCCAGCAGCGTCGGCGGACAGATCGAAAAACTGTTTTTT | CASSVGGQIEKLFF
- | TRBJ2-7 | 14 | - | TRBV6-6 | TGTGCCAGCAGCCCAGCCGCGGGGTTCTACGAGCAGTACTTC | CASSPAAGFYEQYF
- | TRBJ2-1 | 16 | - | TRBV28 | TGTGCCAGCAGATATCTCCAGGGAAGCCCCTACAATGAGCAGTTCTTC | CASRYLQGSPYNEQFF
- | TRBJ2-1 | 15 | - | TRBV2 | TGTGCCAGCAGTGAAATGGACTTCTCCTACAATGAGCAGTTCTTC | CASSEMDFSYNEQFF
- | TRBJ1-5 | 14 | TRBD1 | TRBV28 | TGTGCCAGCAGGGTCGGGACAGCCCATCAGCCCCAGCATTTT | CASRVGTAHQPQHF
- | TRBJ1-1 | 14 | - | TRBV5-5 | TGTGCCAGCAGCTTGGGGGTAGGGGGCACTGAAGCTTTCTTT | CASSLGVGGTEAFF
few | TRBJ2-7 | 12 | TRBD1 | TRBV7-9 | TGTGCCAGCAGCGACCACAGGGGAGAGCAGTACTTC | CASSDHRGEQYF
- | TRBJ2-5 | 14 | TRBD1 | TRBV5-1 | TGCGCCAGCAGCGGGCAGGGGGCTATGGAGACCCAGTACTTC | CASSGQGAMETQYF
- | TRBJ2-7 | 15 | TRBD2 | TRBV6-1 | TGTGCCAGCAGTGAACGAGCGGGAGGGTCATACGAGCAGTACTTC | CASSERAGGSYEQYF
- | TRBJ2-3 | 13 | - | TRBV5-1 | TGCGCCAGCAGCCGAGGGGGGGGAGATACGCAGTATTTT | CASSRGGGDTQYF
few | TRBJ2-7 | 11 | - | TRBV20-1 | TGCAGTGCTAGGGGCGACTACGAGCAGTACTTC | CSARGDYEQYF